Below are 17 T cell receptor beta chains sequenced from a single sample in a study of OX40 agonist ivuxolimab in advanced cancers. Library method: the immunoSEQ multiplex PCR assay. Not all clones reach the TCRdb copy of this immuneACCESS table, which keeps in-frame sequences only. Checked studies attribute under half of the gap to unresolved V genes and leave the rest unexplained. For this sample the table gives roughly 60,000 clones, of which over 80% were detected only once. Roughly 4.4% of the sample belongs to the ten largest clones. Source: CD4+ or CD8+ T cells sorted from blood, taken in a trial of the OX40 agonist ivuxolimab. All receptors come from an adult with an advanced solid tumor such as melanoma, head and neck, liver or kidney cancer.

This chain links TRBV7-9 with TRBJ1-4, with TRBD1 matching 9 bases. This CDR3 comprises 14 residues. CDR1 is SEHNR, CDR2 FQNEAQ, per germline (reference sequence). V was clipped by 3 bases and J by 4 bases; unmatched bases: 0. The CDR3 DNA is TGTGCCAGCAGCTTGGACAGGGGTAATGAAAAACTGTTTTTT. Translation: CASSLDRGNEKLFF.

The V call is TRBV6-5, the J call TRBJ1-1, with 7 bases lining up with TRBD1. This CDR3 has 13 amino acids. V shed 8 bases, J shed 3 bases, and the junction held 6 bases outside the gene matches. Germline CDR1 MNHEY, CDR2 SVGAGI. The CDR3 DNA reads TGTGCCAGCGCGTACAGGGGCTACACTGAAGCTTTCTTT. Protein product: CASAYRGYTEAFF.

This clone was recorded once. The rearrangement joins TRBV9 to TRBJ1-1; D unresolved. Germline lookup yields CDR1 SGDLS and CDR2 YYNGEE. The CDR3 has 14 residues. V was trimmed by 0 bases and J by 6 bases, leaving 12 bases between them. The CDR3 region has the DNA TGTGCCAGCAGCGTAGGGGCGGGTACAGCTGAAGCTTTCTTT. Its translation: CASSVGAGTAEAFF.

The V and J genes are TRBV7-9 and TRBJ2-7; D perhaps matches TRBD2 (6 bases). Per germline, CDR1 SEHNR and CDR2 FQNEAQ (reference sequence). Between the trimmed V and J ends, which lost 5 bases and 2 bases, there was a span of 16 bases. There are 15 residues in the CDR3. The CDR3 protein is CASSPTAGPTYEQYF. The CDR3 nucleotides read TGTGCCAGCAGCCCGACGGCGGGGCCAACCTACGAGCAGTACTTC.

The chain is built from TRBV11-2 and TRBJ1-3; D is unclear. CDR3 length equals 17 residues. V was shortened by 1 base and J by 4 bases, with 17 bases between the two germline ends. In germline, CDR1 is SGHAT, CDR2 FQNNGV. The CDR3 loop is CASSLVMAGLLGNTIYF. In DNA, the CDR3 is TGTGCCAGCAGCTTAGTCATGGCAGGCCTACTCGGAAACACCATATATTTT.

The V gene is TRBV2, the J gene TRBJ2-1; 8 bases line up with TRBD2. The germline V gene encodes CDR1 SNHLY and CDR2 FYNNEI. The ends lost 5 bases at V and 0 bases at J; junction bases unmatched: 18. The CDR3 covers 20 residues. Here the CDR3 DNA reads TGTGCCAGCAGTAAAACGACTAGCGCTCGACTTTCAAGCTCCTACAATGAGCAGTTCTTC. Translated: CASSKTTSARLSSSYNEQFF. The complete variable domain, with remaining parts taken from reference TRBV2 and TRBJ2-1, reads EPEVTQTPSHQVTQMGQEVILRCVPISNHLYFYWYRQILGQKVEFLVSFYNNEISEKSEIFDDQFSVERPDGSNFTLKIRSTKLEDSAMYFCASSKTTSARLSSSYNEQFFGPGTRLTVL.

The chain is built from TRBV4-2 and TRBJ2-1; 7 bases align to TRBD1. Germline V CDR1 and CDR2: LGHNA, YNFKEQ. Trimming at V came to 0 bases and at J to 5 bases, leaving 4 bases not matched to a gene. This CDR3 is built from 15 residues. The chain's CDR3 is CASSQDRGLNNEQFF. The CDR3, as DNA: TGTGCCAGCAGCCAAGATAGGGGGCTTAACAATGAGCAGTTCTTC.

The rearrangement joins TRBV6-5 to TRBJ2-1; TRBD1 or TRBD2 may be the D gene (6 bases each). Germline-derived CDR1 and CDR2 are MNHEY and SVGAGI. The CDR3 has 14 residues. V lost 2 bases and J 8 bases, leaving 13 bases between the germline ends. The CDR3, as DNA: TGTGCCAGCAGTTACGGGGGGCTCCTGTATGAGCAGTTCTTC. As protein: CASSYGGLLYEQFF.

The V gene is TRBV27, the J gene TRBJ1-5; the D gene is possibly TRBD1 (5 bases). CDR1 is MNHEY and CDR2 is SMNVEV in the germline V gene (reference sequence). The CDR3 consists of 15 residues. The V end was cut by 6 bases, the J end by 2 bases, with 14 bases between. The CDR3 protein is CASSGGGSGNQPQHF. The DNA for the CDR3 is TGTGCCAGCAGCGGGGGGGGGTCGGGCAATCAGCCCCAGCATTTT.

This clone occurred a few times. The chain links TRBV15 to TRBJ2-1; D tentatively reads TRBD1 or TRBD2 (5 bases each). Germline V CDR1 and CDR2: LNHNV, YYDKDF (reference sequence). V lost 1 base and J lost 10, with 14 bases in between. The CDR3 loop spans 14 amino acids. The CDR3 DNA reads as TGTGCCACCAGCAGAGGGGACCTCGGGCGGGAGCAGTTCTTC. Translation: CATSRGDLGREQFF.

The chain has TRBV10-3 and TRBJ1-5; no firm D call. Trimming cost V 0 bases and J 2 bases, with 8 bases left between them. The CDR3 totals 15 residues. The germline CDR1 and CDR2 sequences are ENHRY and SYGVKD. CDR3 coding DNA: TGTGCCATCAGTGAGTCGGCTTCTGGCAATCAGCCCCAGCATTTT. Translating gives CAISESASGNQPQHF.

This clone was detected only a few times. This chain connects TRBV10-3 to TRBJ2-1; D might be TRBD1 (6 bases). This CDR3 has 14 residues. Germline CDR1 is ENHRY and CDR2 is SYGVKD. V was clipped by 6 bases and J by 5 bases, with 14 bases between them. CDR3 region: CAIRATGSNNEQFF. For the CDR3, the DNA is TGTGCCATCAGAGCGACAGGATCTAACAATGAGCAGTTCTTC.

This clone was recorded once. The CDR3 spells CASSKPGRSQYF. The CDR3 coding sequence is TGTGCCAGCAGTAAGCCGGGACGAAGTCAGTACTTC. The J gene is TRBJ2-4, the V gene TRBV28; perhaps D is TRBD1 or TRBD2 (5 bases each). With 5 bases removed from V and 12 bases from J, the gap between germline ends came to 14 bases. Germline loops: CDR1 MDHEN, CDR2 SYDVKM. The CDR3 runs 12 residues.

The genes are TRBV28 and TRBJ2-1; D is unresolved. This CDR3 has 16 amino acids. From germline, CDR1 is MDHEN and CDR2 SYDVKM. V was trimmed by 7 bases and J by 2 bases, leaving 18 bases between them. The CDR3 loop is CASTPSFGATYNEQFF. The DNA of the CDR3 is TGTGCCAGCACCCCGAGTTTTGGCGCAACCTACAATGAGCAGTTCTTC.

This chain joins TRBV12-5 and TRBJ2-7; D remains unclear. The CDR3 has 12 amino acids. Germline V gene sequence: CDR1 LGHNT, CDR2 FRNRAP. Trimming removed 6 bases from V and 4 bases from J, with 10 bases in between. The CDR3 spells CASGSREYEQYF. The CDR3 DNA is TGTGCTAGTGGCTCCCGCGAGTACGAGCAGTACTTC.

The V call is TRBV11-2, the J call TRBJ1-5; D unresolved. Germline V gene data show CDR1 as SGHAT and CDR2 as FQNNGV. The V gene lost 0 bases and the J gene lost 3 bases, with 3 bases spanning the gap. The CDR3 is 13 residues long. CDR3 region: CASSLDNNQPQHF. The CDR3 DNA reads TGTGCCAGCAGCTTAGATAACAATCAGCCCCAGCATTTT. The entire variable domain, with the rest obtained from reference TRBV11-2 and TRBJ1-5, is as follows: EAGVAQSPRYKIIEKRQSVAFWCNPISGHATLYWYQQILGQGPKLLIQFQNNGVVDDSQLPKDRFSAERLKGVDSTLKIQPAKLEDSAVYLCASSLDNNQPQHFGDGTRLSIL.

The chain has TRBV5-6 and TRBJ2-7; no firm D call. The germline V gene encodes CDR1 SGHDT and CDR2 YYEEEE. Trimming removed 0 bases from V and 2 bases from J, with 6 bases in between. The CDR3 length is 13 residues. The CDR3, as DNA: TGTGCCAGCAGCTTGGTAGGAACCTACGAGCAGTACTTC. This gives the protein CASSLVGTYEQYF.